The T cell receptor beta chain described here comes from a study of blood T cells in healthy people across ages. Points on this clonotype: What it recognizes is unknown.

Study findings and constraints: Long-lived donors exceeded aged donors in naive CD4+ cells and diversity. No one knew whether donors had CMV, which possibly confounded expanded clonotype changes.

This CDR3 comprises 14 residues. CDR1 is GTSNPN, CDR2 SVGIG, per germline (reference sequence). Unmatched junction bases numbered 6, after V lost 7 bases and J lost 0 bases. With a J-beta primer mix and a sample-barcoded 5' primer, a second PCR ran about 7 to 12 cycles. TCRdb reprocessed the 5' RACE reads via MiXCR and lists one record per CDR3 protein. The sample lists 1 million or so distinct CDR3 sequences; under 45% were seen once. The source material was blood. This sequence joins TRBV30 and TRBJ2-7; TRBD2 matches 10 bases. This receptor was obtained from a woman between 55 and 75 years old in good health. DNA for the CDR3: TGTGCCTATGCGGGACTAGCGCCCTCCTACGAGCAGTACTTC. As protein: CAYAGLAPSYEQYF.